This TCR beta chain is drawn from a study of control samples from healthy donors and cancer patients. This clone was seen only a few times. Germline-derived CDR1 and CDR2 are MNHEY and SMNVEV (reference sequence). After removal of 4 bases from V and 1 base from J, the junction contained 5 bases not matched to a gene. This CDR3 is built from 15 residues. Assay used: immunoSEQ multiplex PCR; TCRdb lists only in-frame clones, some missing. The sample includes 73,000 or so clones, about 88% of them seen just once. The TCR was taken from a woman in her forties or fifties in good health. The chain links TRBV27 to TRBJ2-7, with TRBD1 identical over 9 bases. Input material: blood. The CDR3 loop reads CASSSGTGRSYEQYF. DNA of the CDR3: TGTGCCAGCAGTTCCGGGACAGGGAGGTCCTACGAGCAGTACTTC.